This T cell receptor (beta chain) was observed in a study of blood T cell repertoires in COVID-19. Study in general: PBMCs, B-cell-depleted T cells, or T cells provided the cDNA or gDNA that made up the material.

Profiling relied on immunoSEQ multiplex PCR, and the TCRdb table lists in-frame clones only, not all of them. The data show approximately 170,000 clones, 79% seen once. Germline CDR1 is MDHEN and CDR2 is SYDVKM. This CDR3 is built from 14 residues. The V gene lost 6 bases and the J gene lost 5 bases, with 17 bases spanning the gap. The sample taken for sequencing was PBMCs or T cells enriched from blood (not recorded which). This chain joins TRBV28 and TRBJ2-7; D possibly corresponds to TRBD2 (6 bases). The TCR was taken from a woman between 70 and 85 years old in a cohort exposed to, infected with or recovered from COVID-19 (not recorded which). CDR3 nucleotides: TGTGCCAGCAGCCCACGGGGGATGTTCCACGAGCAGTACTTC. It codes for CASSPRGMFHEQYF.